The 18 T cell receptor beta chains below were found in one sample sequenced in a study of T-cell memory formation after mild COVID-19. TCRdb recomputed calls from the 5' RACE reads with MiXCR, one row per CDR3 protein. The repertoire holds 200,000 to 250,000 distinct CDR3 sequences, approximately 10% seen once, with approximately 3% in the top ten. Sequenced input: PBMCs or a T cell subset sorted from them (not recorded which). The receptors originated from a young man who had mild COVID-19 (a few samples of this study predate the infection). Cell type and time point are not known.

J is TRBJ1-4 and V is TRBV29-1; TRBD1 might be the D (6 bases). Trimming cost V 4 bases and J 11 bases, with 17 bases left between them. There are 13 residues in the CDR3. Per the germline V gene, CDR1 is SQVTM and CDR2 is ANQGSEA. CDR3 sequence (DNA): TGCAGCGTTGTTCCCCCTGGGACAAACAAACTGTTTTTT. This translates into CSVVPPGTNKLFF.

The chain joins TRBV29-1 to TRBJ2-5; TRBD1 matches 7 bases. Germline CDR1 and CDR2: SQVTM and ANQGSEA. The CDR3 has 12 residues. J gave up 0 bases and V 6 bases, and 1 base lay outside the gene matches. CDR3 amino acids: CSVQGDQETQYF. The CDR3 DNA reads as TGCAGCGTCCAGGGGGACCAAGAGACCCAGTACTTC.

The chain's CDR3 is CASSQGLAGEINTGELFF. Written as DNA, the CDR3 is TGTGCCAGCAGCCAAGGACTAGCGGGGGAGATAAACACCGGGGAGCTGTTTTTT. The V call is TRBV14, the J call TRBJ2-2; 12 bases map to TRBD2. CDR3 length equals 18 residues. Germline V gene lookup returns CDR1 SGHDN and CDR2 FVKESK. J was trimmed by 2 bases and V by 1 base; bases with no gene match: 5.

The CDR3 spells CASSRDRSGELFF. Written as DNA, the CDR3 is TGTGCCAGCAGCCGCGACAGGTCCGGGGAGCTGTTTTTT. The gene calls are TRBV7-3 and TRBJ2-2, with D possibly TRBD1 on 6 matching bases. V was shortened by 5 bases and J by 6 bases, with 10 bases between the two germline ends. CDR1 SGHTA and CDR2 FQGTGA come from the germline V gene. This CDR3 has 13 residues.

This chain connects TRBV18 to TRBJ1-4; D uncertain. The CDR3 is made up of 13 amino acids. With 3 bases removed from V and 8 bases from J, the gap between germline ends came to 10 bases. Germline lookup yields CDR1 KGHSH and CDR2 LQKENI. This CDR3 is CASSPPGGEKLFF. In nucleotides, the CDR3 is TGTGCCAGCTCACCGCCGGGTGGGGAAAAACTGTTTTTT.

V usage is TRBV6-2 or TRBV6-3 and J usage is TRBJ2-3, with 7 bases identical to TRBD1. The CDR3 contains 14 residues. In germline, CDR1 is MNHEY, CDR2 SVGEGT. V shed 5 bases, J shed 0 bases, and the junction held 2 bases outside the gene matches. CDR3 residues: CASSTGQSTDTQYF. The CDR3 DNA is TGTGCCAGCAGTACGGGACAGAGCACAGATACGCAGTATTTT.

The chain is built from TRBV21-1 and TRBJ2-1. TRBV21-1 is a recognized pseudogene. The CDR3 consists of 12 residues. Written as DNA, the CDR3 is TGTGCCAGCACCCGAAAATGGGCTGAGCAGTTCTTC. This codes for CASTRKWAEQFF.

This clonotype has ten or more counts. The genes are TRBV28 and TRBJ2-5; 9 bases map to TRBD1. V trimming: 5 bases; J trimming: 8 bases; junction bases outside the gene matches: 15. This CDR3 is 16 amino acids long. The germline CDR1 and CDR2 sequences are MDHEN and SYDVKM. For the CDR3, the DNA is TGTGCCAGCAGTCCTGGGACAGGGAGGTACGGGGCCACCCAGTACTTC. It encodes CASSPGTGRYGATQYF.

This clonotype was detected a few times. The rearrangement uses TRBV20-1 and TRBJ2-2; D possibly uses TRBD1 or TRBD2 (5 bases each). The V end was cut by 5 bases, the J end by 5 bases, with 12 bases between. The CDR3 runs to 13 residues. Germline-derived CDR1 and CDR2 are DFQATT and SNEGSKA (reference sequence). CDR3 in DNA: TGCAGTGCTGGGACGGTACGGACCGGGGAGCTGTTTTTT. It specifies CSAGTVRTGELFF.

The CDR3 DNA reads as TGTGCCAGCAGCGCTCTGGGACAGAATAATCAGCCCCAGCATTTT. This translates into CASSALGQNNQPQHF. V is TRBV5-5 and J is TRBJ1-5; TRBD1 agrees at 7 bases. Germline trimming cut 4 bases from V and 4 bases from J; bases unmatched to any gene: 8. Germline CDR1 SGHKS, CDR2 YYEKEE (reference sequence). This CDR3 spans 15 amino acids.

The chain carries TRBV30 and TRBJ2-6; a weak D match, TRBD2 (6 bases). Germline values: CDR1 GTSNPN, CDR2 SVGIG (reference sequence). This CDR3 has 16 residues. Trimming pared 5 bases from V and 4 bases from J, leaving 18 bases between. CDR3 in DNA: TGTGCCTGGGGCACCGGACGGGGGACCGGGGCCAACGTCCTGACTTTC. It specifies CAWGTGRGTGANVLTF.

On this clonotype: A read error is possible here, since a much larger clone lies one base away. The genes are TRBV20-1 and TRBJ2-7; D gene ambiguous. The CDR3 contains 13 residues. The V gene lost 8 bases and the J gene lost 7 bases, with 21 bases spanning the gap. The germline CDR1 and CDR2 sequences are DFQATT and SNEGSKA (reference sequence). In DNA, the CDR3 is TGCAGTACCAGACGAGCCCGTCCGCGTGAGCAGTACTTC. This codes for CSTRRARPREQYF.

There are many counts of this clonotype. The gene calls are TRBV2 and TRBJ2-1; D is unclear. CDR1 is SNHLY and CDR2 is FYNNEI in the germline V gene. The CDR3 has 14 amino acids. Trimming stripped 5 bases from V and 7 bases from J, with 15 bases between. The CDR3 nucleotides are TGTGCCAGCAGTAGACCCCCGAGCCGAAATGAGCAGTTCTTC. Translating gives CASSRPPSRNEQFF.

The J gene is TRBJ1-6, the V gene TRBV20-1; unclear D gene. Trimming shortened V by 6 bases and J by 10 bases, and 22 bases separated the two germline ends. The CDR3 loop spans 15 amino acids. CDR1 is DFQATT and CDR2 is SNEGSKA in the germline V gene (reference sequence). Here the CDR3 reads CSADSPGQPGSPLHF. DNA of the CDR3: TGCAGTGCCGACTCTCCGGGCCAACCGGGGTCACCCCTCCACTTT.

V and J are TRBV29-1 and TRBJ2-7; 7 bases line up with TRBD2. From germline, CDR1 is SQVTM and CDR2 ANQGSEA. With 4 bases clipped from V and 5 bases from J, the junction kept 2 bases outside the gene matches. The CDR3 extends over 11 amino acids. CDR3 loop: CSVAGGDEQYF. The DNA for the CDR3 is TGCAGCGTTGCTGGGGGGGACGAGCAGTACTTC.

The chain uses TRBV29-1 and TRBJ2-3, with TRBD2 matching over 12 bases. Per germline, CDR1 SQVTM and CDR2 ANQGSEA. The V gene end was trimmed by 7 bases and the J gene end by 5 bases; junction bases not matched to a gene: 10. The CDR3 runs 15 residues. Written as DNA, the CDR3 is TGCAGCGCTCAATGGACTAGCGGGGTTGGAGATACGCAGTATTTT. Translated, it gives CSAQWTSGVGDTQYF.

This clonotype has more than one count but fewer than ten. The V and J genes are TRBV11-2 and TRBJ2-3; the match to TRBD1 covers 7 bases. From germline, CDR1 is SGHAT and CDR2 FQNNGV. Trimming at V came to 1 base and at J to 4 bases, leaving 5 bases not matched to a gene. The CDR3 runs 15 residues. CDR3 residues: CASSLVYRGPDTQYF. The CDR3 nucleotides are TGTGCCAGCAGCTTAGTATACAGGGGCCCAGATACGCAGTATTTT. Full variable domain (rest looked up from reference TRBV11-2 and TRBJ2-3): EAGVAQSPRYKIIEKRQSVAFWCNPISGHATLYWYQQILGQGPKLLIQFQNNGVVDDSQLPKDRFSAERLKGVDSTLKIQPAKLEDSAVYLCASSLVYRGPDTQYFGPGTRLTVL.

This clonotype has a handful of counts. The chain employs TRBV20-1 and TRBJ1-1; TRBD1 matches at 8 bases. Germline-derived CDR1 and CDR2 are DFQATT and SNEGSKA (reference sequence). Trimming removed 5 bases from V and 1 base from J; junction bases left unmatched: 3. CDR3 length equals 13 residues. The CDR3 coding sequence is TGCAGTGCTTGGACAGGGCAGAACACTGAAGCTTTCTTT. This encodes CSAWTGQNTEAFF.